Presented here are 9 T cell receptor beta chains from one specimen sequenced in a study of blood T cell repertoires in COVID-19. TCRdb keeps only in-frame clones here, not all; method: immunoSEQ multiplex PCR. The profile shows around 200,000 clones, over 80% of them singletons. The source material was peripheral blood. The source of these receptors is a woman in her twenties or thirties with COVID-19, enrolled during active disease.

This sequence joins TRBV4-1 and TRBJ1-2; D gene unclear. V lost 0 bases and J lost 4, with 9 bases in between. CDR1 and CDR2 (germline): MGHRA, YSYEKL. The CDR3 is 14 residues long. CDR3 bases: TGCGCCAGCAGCCAAGATGAGGGCCTCTATGGCTACACCTTC. Translation: CASSQDEGLYGYTF.

CDR3 region: CASSLDLSRGGYEQYF. The CDR3 DNA sequence: TGTGCCAGCAGCTTAGATTTATCGCGGGGGGGCTACGAGCAGTACTTC. The chain carries TRBV7-9 and TRBJ2-7, with TRBD2 matching 9 bases. J lost 3 bases, V lost 1 base, and 7 bases had no gene match. Germline lookup yields CDR1 SEHNR and CDR2 FQNEAQ (reference sequence). There are 16 residues in the CDR3.

Written as DNA, the CDR3 is TGCAGCGTAGTTACGGACTATGGCTACACCTTC. This codes for CSVVTDYGYTF. This chain joins TRBV29-1 and TRBJ1-2; D is unresolved. V gave up 6 bases and J gave up 3 bases, with 8 bases separating them. The CDR3 sequence is 11 residues long. Germline CDR1 and CDR2: SQVTM and ANQGSEA.

This clone was seen a handful of times. This rearrangement joins TRBV20-1 to TRBJ2-1, with TRBD1 identical over 8 bases. This CDR3 is built from 15 residues. Germline values: CDR1 DFQATT, CDR2 SNEGSKA (reference sequence). J was trimmed by 3 bases and V by 3 bases; bases with no gene match: 7. The DNA of the CDR3 is TGCAGTGCTAGTAATTTGGACAGGGACTACAATGAGCAGTTCTTC. This codes for CSASNLDRDYNEQFF.

The chain carries TRBV9 and TRBJ1-1; tentative D call: TRBD1 (6 bases). V gave up 0 bases and J gave up 8 bases, with 11 bases separating them. The CDR3 covers 13 residues. CDR1 and CDR2 from the germline V gene are SGDLS and YYNGEE. CDR3 DNA sequence: TGTGCCAGCAGCGTAGAGGGGGAGTGGGAAGCTTTCTTT. Its translation is CASSVEGEWEAFF. Filled out from reference TRBV9 and TRBJ1-1, the complete variable domain reads DSGVTQTPKHLITATGQRVTLRCSPRSGDLSVYWYQQSLDQGLQFLIQYYNGEERAKGNILERFSAQQFPDLHSELNLSSLELGDSALYFCASSVEGEWEAFFGQGTRLTVV.

The V gene is TRBV19, the J gene TRBJ2-3; TRBD2 agrees at 10 bases. CDR3 length: 15 residues. CDR1 and CDR2 from the germline V gene are LNHDA and SQIVND (reference sequence). The J segment lost 1 base and the V segment lost 4 bases, leaving 2 bases of the junction unmatched. CDR3 protein: CASSSTSGGTDTQYF. The CDR3 DNA reads TGTGCCAGTAGTAGTACTAGCGGGGGCACAGATACGCAGTATTTT.

The V and J genes are TRBV10-3 and TRBJ2-3; 11 nucleotides agree with TRBD2. Per germline, CDR1 ENHRY and CDR2 SYGVKD. The CDR3 extends over 13 amino acids. The ends lost 9 bases at V and 4 bases at J; junction bases unmatched: 3. CDR3 bases: TGTGCCATTAGCGGGGGGGCCGCAGATACGCAGTATTTT. Amino acids: CAISGGAADTQYF.

This clone was observed a single time. V usage is TRBV5-1 and J usage is TRBJ2-1; no reliable D call. V lost 0 bases and J 2 bases, leaving 9 bases between the germline ends. The CDR3 is 15 residues long. Per the germline V gene, CDR1 is SGHRS and CDR2 is YFSETQ. The CDR3 nucleotides are TGCGCCAGCAGCTTGGATCAGCAGGCCTACAATGAGCAGTTCTTC. It encodes CASSLDQQAYNEQFF.

The V call is TRBV4-3, the J call TRBJ1-1; D not resolved. Germline assignment: CDR1 LGHNA and CDR2 YSLEER. This CDR3 is built from 13 residues. Between the trimmed V and J ends, which lost 4 bases and 1 base, there was a span of 7 bases. Written as DNA, the CDR3 is TGCGCCAGCAGCCCCCAGGAGAACACTGAAGCTTTCTTT. This translates into CASSPQENTEAFF.